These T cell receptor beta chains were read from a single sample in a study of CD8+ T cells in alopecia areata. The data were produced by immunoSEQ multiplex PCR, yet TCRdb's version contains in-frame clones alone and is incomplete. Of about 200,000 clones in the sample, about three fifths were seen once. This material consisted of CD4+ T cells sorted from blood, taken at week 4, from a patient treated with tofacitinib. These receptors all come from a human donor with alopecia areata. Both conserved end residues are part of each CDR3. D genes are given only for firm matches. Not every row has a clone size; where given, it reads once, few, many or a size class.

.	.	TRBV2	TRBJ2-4	TGTGCCAGCAGGGAGACTCTAGCCAAAAACATTCAGTACTTC	CASRETLAKNIQYF
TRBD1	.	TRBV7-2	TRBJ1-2	TGTGCCAGCAGCCGGGACAGTAACTATGGCTACACCTTC	CASSRDSNYGYTF
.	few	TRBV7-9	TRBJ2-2	TGTGCCAGCAGCTCGGACAGAATCTACACCGGGGAGCTGTTTTTT	CASSSDRIYTGELFF
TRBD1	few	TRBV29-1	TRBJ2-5	TGCAGCGTCCGGACAGGGGGCCTCGAGACCCAGTACTTC	CSVRTGGLETQYF
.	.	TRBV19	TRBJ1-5	TGTGCCAGTAGTATAGATTGGGGGCAGGGTGATCAGCCCCAGCATTTT	CASSIDWGQGDQPQHF
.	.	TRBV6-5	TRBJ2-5	TGTGCCAGCAGTACCGAAGAGACCCAGTACTTC	CASSTEETQYF
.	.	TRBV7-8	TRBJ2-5	TGTGCCAGCAGCTTATCCCCGGTATACGAGACCCAGTACTTC	CASSLSPVYETQYF
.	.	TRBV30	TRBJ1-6	TGTGCCTGGAGTGCAGTTTATAATTCACCCCTCCACTTT	CAWSAVYNSPLHF
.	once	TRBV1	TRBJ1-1	TGCACCAGCAGCCAAGCCCCCCCCTCTGAAGCTTTCTTT	CTSSQAPPSEAFF
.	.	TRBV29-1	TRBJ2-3	TGCAGCGATGGACTCGCCCCCACAGATACGCAGTATTTT	CSDGLAPTDTQYF
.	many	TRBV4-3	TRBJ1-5	TGCGCCAGCAGCCAGGCTATCGGTCAGCCCCAGCATTTT	CASSQAIGQPQHF
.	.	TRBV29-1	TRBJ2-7	TGCAGCGTTGAGTGGGATATCACCTACGAGCAGTACTTC	CSVEWDITYEQYF
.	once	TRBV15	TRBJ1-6	TGTGCCACCAGCAGGAAGAGGGCCGACCTCAATCCCCTCCACTTT	CATSRKRADLNPLHF
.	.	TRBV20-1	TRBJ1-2	TGCAGTGCTAGAGATGGCTACACCTTC	CSARDGYTF
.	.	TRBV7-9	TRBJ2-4	TGTGCCAGCAGAGAGACAGGGGAGGGAAACATTCAGTACTTC	CASRETGEGNIQYF
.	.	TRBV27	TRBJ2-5	TGTGCCAGCAGTTTTGACTCTGTTGGGGAGACCCAGTACTTC	CASSFDSVGETQYF
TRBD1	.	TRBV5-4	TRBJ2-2	TGTGCCAGCAGCCCCGACTCCGACAGGGTGGGGACCGGGGAGCTGTTTTTT	CASSPDSDRVGTGELFF
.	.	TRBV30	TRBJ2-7	TGTGCCTGGAGTCCTAGGGGGGGCTACGAGCAGTACTTC	CAWSPRGGYEQYF
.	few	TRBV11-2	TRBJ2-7	TGTGCCAGCAGCTTACAGGGCGGATCCTACGAGCAGTACTTC	CASSLQGGSYEQYF
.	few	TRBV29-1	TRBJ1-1	TGCAGCGTTGTGCTCAGCAGGCCAGGCACTGAAGCTTTCTTT	CSVVLSRPGTEAFF
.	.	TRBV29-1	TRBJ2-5	TGCAGCGTTCAACGGGGATTTAGGCGAGAGACCCAGTACTTC	CSVQRGFRRETQYF
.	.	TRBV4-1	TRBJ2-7	TGCGCCAGCAGCCCCGGAATAATCTCCTACGAGCAGTACTTC	CASSPGIISYEQYF
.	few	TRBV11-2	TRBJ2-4	TGTGCCAGCAGCTTAGCCAGACAAGTCCTGACTAAGTACTTC	CASSLARQVLTKYF
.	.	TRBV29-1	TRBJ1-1	TGCAGCGTTGAAAGTGACAGCTATGAAGGGACTGAAGCTTTCTTT	CSVESDSYEGTEAFF
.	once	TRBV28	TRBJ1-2	TGTGCCAGCAGTTACTCGGTCGGGGGTGGCTACACCTTC	CASSYSVGGGYTF
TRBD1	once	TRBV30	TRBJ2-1	TGTGCCTGGAGAGGACAGGGGTTGGAGCAGTTCTTC	CAWRGQGLEQFF
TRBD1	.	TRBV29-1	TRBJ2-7	TGCAGCGTGGGACAGGGTGAAGAGCAGTACTTC	CSVGQGEEQYF
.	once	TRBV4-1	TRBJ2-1	TGCGCCAGCAGCCAAGATTGGATTAGCTCCTACAATGAGCAGTTCTTC	CASSQDWISSYNEQFF
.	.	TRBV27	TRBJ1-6	TGTGCCAGCAGTTCGCCCGGCCAGCCCCCCCCAAAACTCCACTTT	CASSSPGQPPPKLHF
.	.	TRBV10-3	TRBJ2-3	TGTGCCATCAGGGACCGAGACGGCACAGATACGCAGTATTTT	CAIRDRDGTDTQYF
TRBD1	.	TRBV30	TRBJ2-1	TGTGCCTGGAAGTGGAGACAGGGGTTCGGTAACTACAATGAGCAGTTCTTC	CAWKWRQGFGNYNEQFF
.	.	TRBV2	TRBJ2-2	TGTGCCAGCAGTAAACGAATCAGGGGGGACACCGGGGAGCTGTTTTTT	CASSKRIRGDTGELFF
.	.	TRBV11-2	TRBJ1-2	TGTGCCAGCCGGGATCCACTTTCTCCTAACCATGGCTACACCTTC	CASRDPLSPNHGYTF
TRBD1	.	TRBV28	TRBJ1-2	TGTGCCAGCAGTCTCGGGACAGGGGATAACTATGGCTACACCTTC	CASSLGTGDNYGYTF
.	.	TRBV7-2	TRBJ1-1	TGTGCCAGCAGCTTAGACCGACACACTGAAGCTTTCTTT	CASSLDRHTEAFF
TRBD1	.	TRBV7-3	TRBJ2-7	TGTGCCAGCAGCTTAATGGGACAGCGATACGAGCAGTACTTC	CASSLMGQRYEQYF
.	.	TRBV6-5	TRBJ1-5	TGTGCCAGCAAACGTCGACAGATCGACCAGCCCCAGCATTTT	CASKRRQIDQPQHF
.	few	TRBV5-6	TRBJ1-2	TGTGCCAGCAGCTTGGCCACAGGGCTAACTGATGGCTACACCTTC	CASSLATGLTDGYTF
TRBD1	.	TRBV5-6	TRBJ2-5	TGTGCCAGCAGCCAGGGACAGCGGCAAGAGACCCAGTACTTC	CASSQGQRQETQYF
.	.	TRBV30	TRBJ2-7	TGTGCCTGGAGTGTAAAGGGTGGGTCCTACGAGCAGTACTTC	CAWSVKGGSYEQYF
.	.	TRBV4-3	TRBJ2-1	TGCGCCAGCAGCCAAGTCCATACTGGCGCGGGATTGGCCTACAATGAGCAGTTCTTC	CASSQVHTGAGLAYNEQFF
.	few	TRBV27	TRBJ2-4	TGTGCCAGCAGTACGCCGACAGTTCGCATTCAGTACTTC	CASSTPTVRIQYF
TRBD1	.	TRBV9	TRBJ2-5	TGTGCCAGCAGCGGAGAGGGGACAGGGGGCTGGGAGACCCAGTACTTC	CASSGEGTGGWETQYF
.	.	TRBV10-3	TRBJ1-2	TGTGCCATCAGTGCCAGCTATGGCTACACCTTC	CAISASYGYTF
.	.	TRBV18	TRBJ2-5	TGTGCCAGCTCACCACCGGTGGGGACAACTGACGAAGAGACCCAGTACTTC	CASSPPVGTTDEETQYF
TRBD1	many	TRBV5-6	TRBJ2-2	TGTGCCAGCACCGGACAGGGGATTGGCGGGGAGCTGTTTTTT	CASTGQGIGGELFF
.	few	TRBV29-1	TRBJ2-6	TGCAGCGTTGAGAGGACTGGGGCCAACGTCCTGACTTTC	CSVERTGANVLTF